The 21 T cell receptor beta chains below all came from one sample that was sequenced in a study of shared clonotypes between healthy human individuals (dated by TCRdb to the early 2020s). For the CD8 naive samples, CD45RO-negative cells were positively selected for CCR7, yielding a CD45RA+CCR7+ population from which TemRA cells were excluded. Library method: the immunoSEQ multiplex PCR assay. TCRdb retrieved this table from immuneACCESS and kept in-frame rearrangements only. Not all clones are present; in checked studies, unresolved V genes account for under half, and no reason is known for the remainder. This sample comprises about 2.2 million clones, about 92% of them detected only once. The ten most abundant clones make up 1.5% to 2% of the sample. The sample was naive CD8+ T cells from PBMCs. The cell subset or site tag for this specimen amounts to: CD45RA+CCR7+. The source is a young man in good health. Some clones in this sample may be carry-over from other donors' samples.

This chain joins TRBV28 and TRBJ2-1; maybe TRBD1 (5 bases). Trimming stripped 7 bases from V and 3 bases from J, with 13 bases between. The length of the CDR3 is 14 residues. Germline V gene data show CDR1 as MDHEN and CDR2 as SYDVKM. The CDR3 DNA reads as TGTGCCAGCACCCCCCAGGGTTACTACAATGAGCAGTTCTTC. Amino acid sequence: CASTPQGYYNEQFF.

CDR3 sequence reads: CASSQEIVSYNEQFF. The CDR3 nucleotides read TGTGCCAGCAGCCAAGAAATTGTCTCTTACAATGAGCAGTTCTTC. The chain recombines TRBV4-2 with TRBJ2-1; D gene uncertain. There are 15 residues in the CDR3. V lost 0 bases and J lost 4, with 10 bases in between. In germline, CDR1 is LGHNA, CDR2 YNFKEQ.

J is TRBJ1-1 and V is TRBV7-9; D call uncertain. V dropped 0 bases and J dropped 1 base, with 15 bases sitting between them. The V gene's germline CDR1 is SEHNR and CDR2 FQNEAQ (reference sequence). The CDR3 totals 17 residues. CDR3 bases: TGTGCCAGCAGCTTAGCACGGCGGATTAAAGGGAACACTGAAGCTTTCTTT. It specifies CASSLARRIKGNTEAFF.

V and J are TRBV7-8 and TRBJ2-1; D unclear. The germline gives CDR1 SGHVS, CDR2 FQNEAQ. Trimming removed 5 bases from V and 6 bases from J, with 14 bases in between. The CDR3 extends over 14 amino acids. CDR3 region: CASSPLDLGNEQFF. The DNA of the CDR3 is TGTGCCAGCAGCCCCCTCGACCTCGGCAATGAGCAGTTCTTC.

The sample holds one count of this clone. This chain links TRBV28 with TRBJ2-5, with D possibly matching TRBD1 (5 bases). This CDR3 comprises 16 residues. V dropped 3 bases and J dropped 5 bases, with 19 bases sitting between them. The germline gives CDR1 MDHEN, CDR2 SYDVKM. CDR3 region: CASSFPRGALAETQYF. DNA for the CDR3: TGTGCCAGCAGTTTCCCTAGGGGCGCCCTGGCGGAGACCCAGTACTTC.

CDR3 amino acids: CASSLLGDTYEQYF. CDR3 sequence (DNA): TGTGCCAGCAGTTTATTAGGGGACACCTACGAGCAGTACTTC. This chain uses TRBV27 with TRBJ2-7; a weak D match, TRBD1 (6 bases). Deletions cut 1 base from V and 2 bases from J, with 9 bases between. Germline V gives CDR1 MNHEY, CDR2 SMNVEV (reference sequence). CDR3 length: 14 residues.

The V call is TRBV9, the J call TRBJ2-7; maybe TRBD2 (7 bases). This CDR3 region has 15 residues. Trimming left V 4 bases short and J 4 bases short, with 18 bases between. Looked up from germline, CDR1 is SGDLS and CDR2 is YYNGEE. The CDR3 sequence is CASSRGGGDAYEQYF. CDR3 nucleotide sequence: TGTGCCAGCAGCAGAGGGGGAGGGGACGCTTACGAGCAGTACTTC. The full variable domain, in which reference TRBV9 and TRBJ2-7 provide the parts outside the CDR3, is DSGVTQTPKHLITATGQRVTLRCSPRSGDLSVYWYQQSLDQGLQFLIQYYNGEERAKGNILERFSAQQFPDLHSELNLSSLELGDSALYFCASSRGGGDAYEQYFGPGTRLTVT.

The chain combines TRBV27 with TRBJ1-1; 8 bases map to TRBD1. The CDR3 totals 13 residues. Unmatched junction bases numbered 11, after V lost 5 bases and J lost 12 bases. Germline V CDR1 and CDR2: MNHEY, SMNVEV (reference sequence). As DNA, the CDR3 is TGTGCCAGCAGTCCACTCGGGACAGGTGGGACTTTCTTT. Encoded protein: CASSPLGTGGTFF.

DNA for the CDR3: TGTGCCAGCAGCGTAGCTGGGGGACAGCGGGAATACTACAATGAGCAGTTCTTC. Protein sequence: CASSVAGGQREYYNEQFF. V usage is TRBV9 and J usage is TRBJ2-1; D tentatively reads TRBD1 or TRBD2 (7 bases each). Germline CDR1 is SGDLS and CDR2 is YYNGEE. CDR3 length equals 18 residues. V dropped 0 bases and J dropped 3 bases, with 19 bases sitting between them.

V and J are TRBV28 and TRBJ1-2, with 8 bases identical to TRBD1. Looked up from germline, CDR1 is MDHEN and CDR2 is SYDVKM. The CDR3 is 18 residues long. V shed 5 bases, J shed 4 bases, and the junction held 18 bases outside the gene matches. CDR3 in amino acids: CASSPAPTGERLFYGYTF. Here the CDR3 DNA reads TGTGCCAGCAGTCCCGCCCCGACAGGGGAAAGATTATTCTATGGCTACACCTTC.

V and J are TRBV13 and TRBJ1-3; D is unclear. The CDR3 runs 12 residues. Germline V gene sequence: CDR1 PRHDT, CDR2 FYEKMQ (reference sequence). The germline V and J ends were trimmed by 6 bases and 4 bases, with 7 bases remaining between them. DNA of the CDR3: TGTGCCAGCAGGGCGAGGGGAAACACCATATATTTT. Translated: CASRARGNTIYF.

The chain joins TRBV2 to TRBJ2-5; no firm D call. The CDR3 spans 13 residues. Germline CDR1 SNHLY, CDR2 FYNNEI. The V end lost 7 bases, the J end lost 4 bases, and 13 bases lay between the germline ends. The CDR3 nucleotides read TGTGCCAGCACCTCACCAGCATCAGAGACCCAGTACTTC. It yields the protein CASTSPASETQYF.

The rearrangement uses TRBV27 and TRBJ2-4; 8 bases are a match to TRBD2. Germline V gene sequence: CDR1 MNHEY, CDR2 SMNVEV (reference sequence). The V segment lost 1 base and the J segment 3 bases; nucleotides outside the gene matches: 14. The CDR3 sequence is 19 residues long. The CDR3 here is CASSLYGGRPTVGKNIQYF. CDR3 nucleotide sequence: TGTGCCAGCAGTTTATATGGCGGGAGGCCGACCGTAGGCAAAAACATTCAGTACTTC.

The chain couples TRBV5-4 to TRBJ2-1, with D tentatively TRBD1 (5 bases). The ends were cut back, 0 bases at V and 7 bases at J, with 11 bases in the middle. The CDR3 has 14 residues. Looked up from germline, CDR1 is SGHNT and CDR2 is YYREEE (reference sequence). The CDR3 sequence: CASSLGQPQNEQFF. CDR3 bases: TGTGCCAGCAGCTTGGGACAGCCCCAAAATGAGCAGTTCTTC.

Points on this clone: This sample includes further DNA sequences coding for the same CDR3. V is TRBV7-9 and J is TRBJ2-1; 8 nucleotides match TRBD2. Germline V gene sequence: CDR1 SEHNR, CDR2 FQNEAQ (reference sequence). Trimming removed 6 bases from V and 5 bases from J; junction bases left unmatched: 3. The CDR3 has 13 amino acids. The CDR3 spells CASSSGTNNEQFF. CDR3 DNA sequence: TGTGCCAGCAGTAGCGGGACTAACAATGAGCAGTTCTTC.

The chain is built from TRBV10-3 and TRBJ2-3; 7 positions match TRBD2. J gave up 2 bases and V 6 bases, and 11 bases lay outside the gene matches. The CDR3 covers 16 residues. Per the germline V gene, CDR1 is ENHRY and CDR2 is SYGVKD. CDR3 bases: TGTGCCATCAGGGTCGCGAGGGAGGGATACACAGATACGCAGTATTTT. Amino acids: CAIRVAREGYTDTQYF.

This clone was detected only a few times. V and J are TRBV28 and TRBJ1-5; 7 bases are a match to TRBD1. The CDR3 totals 13 residues. Germline V gene lookup returns CDR1 MDHEN and CDR2 SYDVKM. V was pared by 6 bases and J by 7 bases, with 6 bases of the junction left unmatched. The CDR3 DNA reads as TGTGCCAGCAGAACCTGGGACAGCCAGCCCCAGCATTTT. Translated, it gives CASRTWDSQPQHF.

Only one count was recorded for this clone. The chain couples TRBV9 to TRBJ2-7; D is ambiguous. Germline lookup yields CDR1 SGDLS and CDR2 YYNGEE. V shed 4 bases and J shed 6 bases, with 11 bases lying between them. The CDR3 runs to 12 residues. CDR3 amino acids: CASSPPSAEQYF. The CDR3 coding sequence is TGTGCCAGCAGCCCCCCTAGTGCCGAGCAGTACTTC. The whole variable domain, remainder taken from reference TRBV9 and TRBJ2-7, is DSGVTQTPKHLITATGQRVTLRCSPRSGDLSVYWYQQSLDQGLQFLIQYYNGEERAKGNILERFSAQQFPDLHSELNLSSLELGDSALYFCASSPPSAEQYFGPGTRLTVT.

The chain is built from TRBV28 and TRBJ1-2; 7 positions match TRBD1. The germline V gene encodes CDR1 MDHEN and CDR2 SYDVKM. This CDR3 region has 14 residues. Trimming took 4 bases from V and 5 from J; bases not matched to a gene: 7. The CDR3 DNA reads TGTGCCAGCAGTTCGGGACAGAGCACTTATGGCTACACCTTC. The encoded protein is CASSSGQSTYGYTF.

This chain links TRBV28 with TRBJ1-1; D is possibly TRBD1 (5 bases). V was pared by 2 bases and J by 5 bases, with 12 bases between. This CDR3 is built from 14 residues. Germline CDR1 MDHEN, CDR2 SYDVKM. Written as DNA, the CDR3 is TGTGCCAGCAGTTTAGAGGGCTGGACAACTGAAGCTTTCTTT. Its translation is CASSLEGWTTEAFF.

This chain connects TRBV10-3 to TRBJ1-5; 10 bases line up with TRBD1. Germline lookup yields CDR1 ENHRY and CDR2 SYGVKD. The CDR3 has 15 residues. Losses at the gene ends were 6 bases for V and 0 bases for J; bases not matched to a gene: 2. CDR3 protein: CAISGDRGSNQPQHF. The CDR3 region has the DNA TGTGCCATCAGCGGGGACAGGGGTAGCAATCAGCCCCAGCATTTT.